This TCR beta chain was retrieved from a study of shared clonotypes between healthy human individuals. Study-level findings and limits: It was expected that sequencing depth would affect clonotype sharing among donors. Sorted-subset sequencing was shown by rarefaction to be incomplete despite large depth.

About this clone itself: The antigen remains undetermined.

Germline CDR1 and CDR2: SGHVS and FQNEAQ. The V and J ends lost 5 bases and 0 bases respectively, with 10 bases between them. CDR3 size: 15 residues. Naive CD8 cells, CD45RO-negative and positively selected for CCR7, excluded terminally differentiated effector memory CD45RA+ cells. Clones were sequenced by immunoSEQ multiplex PCR, and TCRdb holds only the in-frame ones, with some missing. The sample lists hundreds of thousands of clones, 85% to 95% occurring once. V and J are TRBV7-8 and TRBJ2-2; possibly TRBD2 for D (5 bases). Input material: naive CD8+ T cells sorted from blood. This TCR was recovered from a woman in her twenties or thirties in good health. CDR3 DNA sequence: TGTGCCAGCAGCCAAGGGCGGGCGAACACCGGGGAGCTGTTTTTT. Its translation is CASSQGRANTGELFF.